A selection of T cell receptor beta chains follows, all from one sample in a study of T cell responses to AZD1222 COVID-19 vaccine. The table came from immunoSEQ multiplex PCR; TCRdb's copy has only in-frame clones and leaves some out. The table lists 55,000 to 75,000 clones, about four fifths of them singletons. This specimen was peripheral blood, taken on day 0 of MenACWY control vaccination. These receptors all stem from an adult in good health. Each CDR3 is given with its conserved first and last residue. The order of the fields is V gene, J gene, CDR3 protein.

TRBV3-1/TRBV3-2	TRBJ2-2	CASSQVWTGANTGELFF
TRBV5-4	TRBJ2-1	CASSGGGSYNEQFF
TRBV11-2	TRBJ2-2	CASSFLRGRTTGELFF
TRBV15	TRBJ2-5	CATSSRLAARETQYF
TRBV6-2/TRBV6-3	TRBJ2-3	CASSQTPTATDTQYF
TRBV9	TRBJ1-4	CASSPRDRVNEKLFF
TRBV11-2	TRBJ1-6	CASSTNGSPLHF
TRBV7-2	TRBJ2-7	CASSLGGVSSYEQYF
TRBV9	TRBJ2-5	CASSIRTGEHSETQYF
TRBV10-3	TRBJ1-4	CAISDGANEKLFF
TRBV9	TRBJ1-1	CASSVQGHTEAFF
TRBV6-6	TRBJ1-1	CASRVHRNTEAFF
TRBV5-5	TRBJ2-7	CASSPSGQAGYEQYF
TRBV28	TRBJ1-6	CASSPNTNSPLHF
TRBV6-5	TRBJ1-4	CASGQLNEKLFF
TRBV11-2	TRBJ2-3	CASSPRGAGDSSTDTQYF
TRBV2	TRBJ2-7	CASSARDRVLGEQYF
TRBV5-1	TRBJ1-2	CASSSGQVDSPYGYTF
TRBV27	TRBJ1-1	CASSSHARGTTEAFF
TRBV5-1	TRBJ2-3	CASSFTSAERDTQYF
TRBV7-9	TRBJ1-4	CASSATGGPNEKLFF
TRBV10-1	TRBJ1-2	CASTLLDRTGSPTNYGYTF
TRBV20-1	TRBJ1-2	CSASWGIYGYTF
TRBV27	TRBJ1-1	CASSLGAHSETEAFF
TRBV5-1	TRBJ2-7	CASSPTTGSHEQYF
TRBV28	TRBJ1-5	CASSGGHLRKGNQPQHF
TRBV19	TRBJ2-3	CASSTYDGGDTQYF
TRBV30	TRBJ1-6	CAWVTGKNSPLHF
TRBV11-2	TRBJ2-1	CASSLDEGGGYNEQFF
TRBV19	TRBJ2-1	CASSDGTSGSNGTYNEQFF
TRBV7-6	TRBJ2-5	CASSLAGGSVQETQYF
TRBV18	TRBJ1-2	CASSPPGQGHGYTF
TRBV5-6	TRBJ1-6	CASSGSTVLGSPLHF
TRBV9	TRBJ1-3	CARSAGGGAGNTIYF
TRBV6-5	TRBJ1-1	CASSPLWGNTEAFF
TRBV11-2	TRBJ2-3	CASSPGVTRDADTQYF
TRBV4-3	TRBJ1-6	CASSQERGESSPLHF